This T cell receptor (beta chain) was found in a study of T cell responses to AZD1222 COVID-19 vaccine. Points from the study as a whole: The donors showed a predominance of white British ancestry and of females, with possible underestimation of clonal diversity. Vaccine-associated CD4 TCRs spanned spike, dominant at 160-218 and 743-854. Without day 14 samples, only post-peak T cell repertoires were studied.

Sequencing was performed with immunoSEQ multiplex PCR; in TCRdb, only in-frame clones are kept and a portion is missing. Among more than 150,000 clones listed, 88% were seen once. The V end lost 10 bases, the J end lost 4 bases, and 14 bases lay between the germline ends. CDR1 is MDHEN, CDR2 SYDVKM, per germline. The CDR3 is 12 residues long. About this clone itself: The antigen remains unidentified.

The V and J genes are TRBV28 and TRBJ2-7, with D possibly TRBD1 on 5 matching bases. Source: peripheral blood, taken 28 days after the second AZD1222 dose. This sequence was found in an adult who received the AZD1222 COVID-19 vaccine. CDR3: CAIQGLEYEQYF. The CDR3 DNA follows: TGTGCCATCCAGGGTTTAGAGTACGAGCAGTACTTC.